Presented here are 9 T cell receptor beta chains from one specimen sequenced in a study of blood T cell repertoires in COVID-19. Libraries were prepared by immunoSEQ multiplex PCR; TCRdb keeps only in-frame clonotypes and omits some of them. The top ten hold 2.5% to 3.5% of the sample, which has tens of thousands of clones, 80% to 95% seen once. The source material was peripheral blood. The receptors shown here come from a human donor in a cohort sampled during active COVID-19.

This chain joins TRBV28 and TRBJ2-7, with TRBD2 matching over 14 bases. Germline V CDR1 and CDR2: MDHEN, SYDVKM. J lost 4 bases, V lost 3 bases, and 5 bases had no gene match. This CDR3 has 16 amino acids. CDR3 DNA: TGTGCCAGCAGTTTCCGACTAGCGGGAGGGCCTTACGAGCAGTACTTC. Its translation: CASSFRLAGGPYEQYF.

This clone has just a few counts. The rearrangement joins TRBV19 to TRBJ2-7; possibly TRBD1 for D (5 bases). CDR1 LNHDA and CDR2 SQIVND come from the germline V gene (reference sequence). Trimming took 3 bases from V and 2 from J, leaving 8 bases between them. CDR3 size: 13 residues. The CDR3 sequence is CASSIGQAYEQYF. CDR3 DNA: TGTGCCAGTAGTATTGGACAAGCCTACGAGCAGTACTTC.

Here the CDR3 reads CASSHNGQVGYNEQFF. The CDR3 nucleotides are TGTGCCAGCAGTCACAATGGACAGGTGGGATACAATGAGCAGTTCTTC. This rearrangement joins TRBV6-2 or TRBV6-3 to TRBJ2-1; TRBD1 matches 7 bases. The CDR3 runs to 16 residues. Trimming at V came to 5 bases and at J to 4 bases, leaving 11 bases not matched to a gene. Germline V lookup: CDR1 MNHEY, CDR2 SVGEGT.

The chain recombines TRBV6-2 or TRBV6-3 with TRBJ2-7; 7 bases fit TRBD2. The ends lost 1 base at V and 6 bases at J; junction bases unmatched: 6. Germline CDR1 reads MNHEY; CDR2 reads SVGEGT. This CDR3 region has 14 residues. The CDR3 loop is CASSYFAGAVEQYF. The CDR3 DNA follows: TGTGCCAGCAGTTACTTTGCGGGAGCAGTCGAGCAGTACTTC.

The V gene is TRBV14, the J gene TRBJ2-3; no reliable D call. This CDR3 is built from 15 residues. Germline loops: CDR1 SGHDN, CDR2 FVKESK. Trimming left V 2 bases short and J 3 bases short, with 12 bases between. The CDR3 is CASSQITGLTDTQYF. DNA for the CDR3: TGTGCCAGCAGCCAAATTACCGGGTTAACAGATACGCAGTATTTT.

J is TRBJ1-5 and V is TRBV15; 9 bases agree with TRBD1. The germline CDR1 and CDR2 sequences are LNHNV and YYDKDF (reference sequence). V lost 8 bases, J lost 4 bases, and 9 bases stayed unmatched. The CDR3 loop spans 15 amino acids. The CDR3 sequence: CATSRDREKNQPQHF. CDR3 nucleotide sequence: TGTGCCACCTCCCGGGACAGGGAAAAGAATCAGCCCCAGCATTTT.

The chain links TRBV4-1 to TRBJ1-3; no firm D call. Germline CDR1 is MGHRA and CDR2 is YSYEKL. This CDR3 contains 17 residues. V was trimmed by 0 bases and J by 3 bases, leaving 15 bases between them. CDR3 sequence reads: CASSQETRGGGGNTIYF. CDR3 DNA: TGCGCCAGCAGCCAAGAGACGCGGGGAGGAGGTGGAAACACCATATATTTT.

This sequence joins TRBV27 and TRBJ2-1; 9 bases agree with TRBD2. V trimming: 8 bases; J trimming: 6 bases; junction bases outside the gene matches: 5. This CDR3 comprises 13 residues. In germline, CDR1 is MNHEY, CDR2 SMNVEV (reference sequence). DNA for the CDR3: TGTGCCAGCGGGCGGGAGGGCCCCAATGAGCAGTTCTTC. Amino acid sequence: CASGREGPNEQFF.

V gene TRBV28 combines with J gene TRBJ2-7; perhaps TRBD2 as D (5 bases). The germline V and J ends were trimmed by 8 bases and 5 bases, with 19 bases remaining between them. This CDR3 is built from 14 residues. Germline CDR1 MDHEN, CDR2 SYDVKM. The CDR3 reads CASLVAGLSHEQYF. As DNA, the CDR3 is TGTGCCAGCCTGGTTGCGGGTTTATCCCACGAGCAGTACTTC.